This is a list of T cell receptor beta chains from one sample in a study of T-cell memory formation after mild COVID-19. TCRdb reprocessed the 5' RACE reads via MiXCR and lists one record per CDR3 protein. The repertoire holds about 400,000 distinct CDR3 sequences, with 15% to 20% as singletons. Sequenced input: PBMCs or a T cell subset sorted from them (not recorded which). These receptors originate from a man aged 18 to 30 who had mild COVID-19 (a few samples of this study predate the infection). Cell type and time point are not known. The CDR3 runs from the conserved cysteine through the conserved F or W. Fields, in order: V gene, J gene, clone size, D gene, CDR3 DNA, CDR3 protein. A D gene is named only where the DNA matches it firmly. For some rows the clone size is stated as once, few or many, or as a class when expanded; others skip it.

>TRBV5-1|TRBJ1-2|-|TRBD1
TGCGCCAGCAGCTCAGGACAGGGCCTCTATGGCTACACCTTC
CASSSGQGLYGYTF
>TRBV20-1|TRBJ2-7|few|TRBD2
TGCAGTGCTAGAGACCACCTAGCGGGGGGGCTCCACGAGCAGTACTTC
CSARDHLAGGLHEQYF
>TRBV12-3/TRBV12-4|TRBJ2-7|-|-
TGTGCCAGCAGTTTTGGGCTTGTTCGGTACGAGCAGTACTTC
CASSFGLVRYEQYF
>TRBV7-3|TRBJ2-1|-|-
TGTGCCAGCAGCTTAACGTTCGGAGCATCTGAGCAGTTCTTC
CASSLTFGASEQFF
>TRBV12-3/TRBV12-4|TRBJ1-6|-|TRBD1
TGTGCCAGCAGTTCAGGGGGCGATTCACCCCTCCACTTT
CASSSGGDSPLHF
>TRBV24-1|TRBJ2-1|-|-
TGTGCCACCAGTGACCCGACTCGCGGGGTTGAGCAGTTCTTC
CATSDPTRGVEQFF
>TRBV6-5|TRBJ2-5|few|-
TGTGCCAGCAGTTACGTGGGAACCGGGGGGACCCAGTACTTC
CASSYVGTGGTQYF
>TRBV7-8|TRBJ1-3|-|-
TGTGCCAGCAGCCCAAGGGTGTCCGGAGATAAGAGCTCTGGAAACACCATATATTTT
CASSPRVSGDKSSGNTIYF
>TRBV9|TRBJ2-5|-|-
TGTGCCAGCAGCGTCTCCAGCAACCAAGAGACCCAGTACTTC
CASSVSSNQETQYF
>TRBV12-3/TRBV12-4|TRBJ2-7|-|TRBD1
TGTGCCAGCAGCTACAGGACAGGGGGAGGGGACGAGCAGTACTTC
CASSYRTGGGDEQYF
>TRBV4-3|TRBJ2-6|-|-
TGCGCCAGCAGCCGGCATGGGGCTGGGGCCAACGTCCTGACTTTC
CASSRHGAGANVLTF
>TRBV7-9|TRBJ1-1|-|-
TGTGCCAGCAAGACCGGGGCGGACACTGAAGCTTTCTTT
CASKTGADTEAFF
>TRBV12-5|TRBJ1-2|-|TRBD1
TGTGCTAGTGCCCTCCGGACGGGACAGACTAACTATGGCTACACCTTC
CASALRTGQTNYGYTF
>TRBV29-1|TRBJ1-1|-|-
TGCAGCGCCGGGACGGTGAACACTGAAGCTTTCTTT
CSAGTVNTEAFF
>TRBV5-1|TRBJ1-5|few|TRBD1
TGCGCCAGCAGCTTGACAGGGGACCCCAATCAGCCCCAGCATTTT
CASSLTGDPNQPQHF
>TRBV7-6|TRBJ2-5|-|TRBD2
TGTGCCAGCAGCTCCCTTAGACTAGCGGGGGGGCTAGAGGAGACCCAGTACTTC
CASSSLRLAGGLEETQYF
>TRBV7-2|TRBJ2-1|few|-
TGTGCCAGCAGCTTAAATCAGCCGATCGGATACAATGAGCAGTTCTTC
CASSLNQPIGYNEQFF
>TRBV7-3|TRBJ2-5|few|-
TGTGCCAGCAGCCTCTCGCTGGGTAGCGGCCAAGAGACCCAGTACTTC
CASSLSLGSGQETQYF
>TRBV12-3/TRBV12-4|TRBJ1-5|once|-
TGTGCCAGCCAAACCACCCGGGACTACGAGAGCAATCAGCCCCAGCATTTT
CASQTTRDYESNQPQHF
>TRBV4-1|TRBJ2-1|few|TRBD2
TGCGCCAGCAGCCAGATAGCGGGGCACAATGAGCAGTTCTTC
CASSQIAGHNEQFF
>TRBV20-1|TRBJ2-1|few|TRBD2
TGCAGTGCTCTTCTAGCGGGGGGTTCCCACAATGAGCAGTTCTTC
CSALLAGGSHNEQFF
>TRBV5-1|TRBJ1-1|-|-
TGCGCCAGCAGTCCTGACCCGGCGAACACTGAAGCTTTCTTT
CASSPDPANTEAFF
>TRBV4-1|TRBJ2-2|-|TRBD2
TGCGCCAGCAGCCAGGAGCGGGGGGAGGACACCGGGGAGCTGTTTTTT
CASSQERGEDTGELFF
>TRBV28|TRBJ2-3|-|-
TGTGCCAGCAGTTTAGGGTCAAGAATAGATACGCAGTATTTT
CASSLGSRIDTQYF
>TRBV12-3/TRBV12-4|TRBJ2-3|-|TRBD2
TGTGCCAGCAGTCCTAGCGGGGGCCCTTCAGATACGCAGTATTTT
CASSPSGGPSDTQYF
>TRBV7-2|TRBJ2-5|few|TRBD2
TGTGCCAGCAGCGATCCGGGACTAGGGTCCCAGTACTTC
CASSDPGLGSQYF
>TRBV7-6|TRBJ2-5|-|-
TGTGCCAGCAGCTTAGAATGGGGTACACAAGAGACCCAGTACTTC
CASSLEWGTQETQYF
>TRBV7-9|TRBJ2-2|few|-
TGTGCCAGCAGCCCCGCTAGCATCCGAAACACCGGGGAGCTGTTTTTT
CASSPASIRNTGELFF
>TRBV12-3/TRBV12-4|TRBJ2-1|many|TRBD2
TGTGCCAGCAGTTTCAATTGGGGGGGGGACTCGGCGGGCCATGAGCAGTTCTTC
CASSFNWGGDSAGHEQFF
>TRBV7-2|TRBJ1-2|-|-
TGTGCCAGCAGCTCTAGGGAGCGGCGGGGCTACACCTTC
CASSSRERRGYTF
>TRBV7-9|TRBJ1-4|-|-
TGTGCCAGCAGCTTCTCCGGGGGACTGTTTTTT
CASSFSGGLFF
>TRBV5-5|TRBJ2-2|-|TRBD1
TGTGCCAGCAGCTTCCGGACAGGGACGAACACCGGGGAGCTGTTTTTT
CASSFRTGTNTGELFF
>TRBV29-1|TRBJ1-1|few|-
TGCAGCGTTAGGGGCAGGGTAAGCACTGAAGCTTTCTTT
CSVRGRVSTEAFF
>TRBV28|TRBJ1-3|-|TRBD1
TGTGCCAGCAGCAGCCCCGGGACAGGGCCTGGAAACACCATATATTTT
CASSSPGTGPGNTIYF
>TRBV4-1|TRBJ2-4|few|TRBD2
TGCGCCAGCAGCCAACTGCCGCGGGGGGGGCGGATATCCAAAAACATTCAGTACTTC
CASSQLPRGGRISKNIQYF
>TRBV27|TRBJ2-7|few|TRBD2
TGTGCCAGCAGTTCCCAGGGTGCCGGGGGGGCCAGCTCCTACGAGCAGTACTTC
CASSSQGAGGASSYEQYF
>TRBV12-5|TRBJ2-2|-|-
TGTGCTAGTGGTTTGGTACTAAGAGGGGCCGGGGAGCTGTTTTTT
CASGLVLRGAGELFF
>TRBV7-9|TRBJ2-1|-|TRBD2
TGTGCCAGCAGCTTTAGCGGGTCAGAGCAGTTCTTC
CASSFSGSEQFF
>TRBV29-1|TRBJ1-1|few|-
TGCAGCGTTCAGGGCACTGAAGCTTTCTTT
CSVQGTEAFF
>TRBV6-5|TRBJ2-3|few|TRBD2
TGTGCCAGCAGCCAGACTAGCGGGGGGCCGTTCACAGATACGCAGTATTTT
CASSQTSGGPFTDTQYF
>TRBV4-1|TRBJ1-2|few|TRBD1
TGCGCCAGCAGCCAAGGGGGAAGGGGACAGCACTATGGCTACACCTTC
CASSQGGRGQHYGYTF
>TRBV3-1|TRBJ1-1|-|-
TGTGCCAGCAGCCAGGGGGTGTGGGGGAACACTGAAGCTTTCTTT
CASSQGVWGNTEAFF
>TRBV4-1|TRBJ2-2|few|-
TGCGCCAGCAGCCAAGATTGGTCATCCGGGGAGCTGTTTTTT
CASSQDWSSGELFF
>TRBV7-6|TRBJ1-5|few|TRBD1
TGTGCCAGCAGCTTACTGGCCGACAGGGACGCTAGCAATCAGCCCCAGCATTTT
CASSLLADRDASNQPQHF
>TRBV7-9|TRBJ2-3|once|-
TGTGCCAGCAGCCTTAACACTTTAGCAGATACGCAGTATTTT
CASSLNTLADTQYF
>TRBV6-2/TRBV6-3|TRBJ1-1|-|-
TGTGCCAGCAGTTGGCAAATACAGGTATTGAACACTGAAGCTTTCTTT
CASSWQIQVLNTEAFF
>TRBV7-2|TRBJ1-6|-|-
TGTGCCAGCAGCTTTAGCCGTTTTAATTCACCCCTCCACTTT
CASSFSRFNSPLHF